What follows describes a single T cell receptor beta chain. One end of the junction is discordant with germline, which a read error may explain. This entry comes from a study of T cell repertoires in cytomegalovirus infection. TCRdb fed the reads into MiXCR, producing one record per CDR3 protein. The data show about 530,000 distinct CDR3 sequences, about 25% seen once. Germline V CDR1 and CDR2: SGHDT, YYEEEE. CDR3 length: 15 residues. The sequencing sample was made of PBMCs. This clonotype was obtained from a human donor in good health (CMV status not recorded). Some clones in this sample may be carry-over from other donors' samples. The J gene is TRBJ1-3, the V gene TRBV5-6; 7 nucleotides align to TRBD1. This CDR3 reads CASRPQGGVGNTVYF. The CDR3 nucleotides read TGTGCCAGCAGGCCCCAGGGGGGTGTTGGAAACACCGTATATTTT.